This passage covers 14 T cell receptor beta chains from one sample sequenced in a study of PD-1 blockade in classical Hodgkin lymphoma. Autologous stem cell transplantation was followed by relapse in every patient, and brentuximab vedotin exposure varied. Some clones are missing from TCRdb's copy, which holds only in-frame ones; the method was immunoSEQ multiplex PCR. This sample has roughly 26,000 clones; over 75% occur once, and the top ten carry nearly 2.5%. This specimen was peripheral blood mononuclear cells (PBMCs), taken at baseline. The receptors were sampled from a human donor with classical Hodgkin lymphoma.

The rearrangement joins TRBV5-1 to TRBJ2-3; 11 nucleotides align to TRBD2. Germline values: CDR1 SGHRS, CDR2 YFSETQ. Trimming took 4 bases from V and 2 from J; bases not matched to a gene: 9. This CDR3 comprises 17 residues. This CDR3 reads CASSADQLAGATDTQYF. DNA for the CDR3: TGCGCCAGCAGCGCTGACCAACTAGCGGGGGCCACAGATACGCAGTATTTT.

This sequence joins TRBV20-1 and TRBJ2-2; D is uncertain. The germline V and J ends were trimmed by 6 bases and 6 bases, with 8 bases remaining between them. The CDR3 loop spans 11 amino acids. Germline CDR1 and CDR2: DFQATT and SNEGSKA (reference sequence). The CDR3 reads CSANEAGELFF. CDR3 sequence (DNA): TGCAGTGCAAACGAGGCCGGGGAGCTGTTTTTT.

The rearrangement links TRBV29-1 to TRBJ1-2, with D possibly TRBD1 on 5 matching bases. Deletions cut 5 bases from V and 3 bases from J, with 25 bases between. CDR3 length equals 17 residues. The germline V gene has CDR1 SQVTM and CDR2 ANQGSEA. CDR3 DNA sequence: TGCAGCGTTTCGACCGGGACCTGGGGTTTCGTCGACTATGGCTACACCTTC. It codes for CSVSTGTWGFVDYGYTF.

The rearrangement uses TRBV5-5 and TRBJ1-1, with a weak D call TRBD1 (5 bases). Looked up from germline, CDR1 is SGHKS and CDR2 is YYEKEE (reference sequence). Trimming cost V 3 bases and J 0 bases, with 9 bases left between them. The CDR3 has 14 amino acids. The CDR3 coding sequence is TGTGCCAGCAGCTCGGGGGTTATGAACACTGAAGCTTTCTTT. Translating it yields CASSSGVMNTEAFF.

V gene TRBV9 combines with J gene TRBJ2-5, with a weak D call TRBD2 (5 bases). The CDR3 totals 15 residues. The V gene's germline CDR1 is SGDLS and CDR2 YYNGEE. With 2 bases removed from V and 2 bases from J, the gap between germline ends came to 13 bases. The CDR3 spells CASSVRGLGQETQYF. The CDR3 bases are TGTGCCAGCAGCGTTAGAGGGTTGGGGCAAGAGACCCAGTACTTC.

This chain joins TRBV4-1 and TRBJ1-2; D may be TRBD1 (6 bases). V lost 3 bases and J lost 8, with 10 bases in between. The CDR3 runs to 12 residues. Looked up from germline, CDR1 is MGHRA and CDR2 is YSYEKL. For the CDR3, the DNA is TGCGCCAGCAGCCATCTCCAGGGGGGCTACACCTTC. Translating gives CASSHLQGGYTF.

This clone was seen a single time. This chain joins TRBV6-6 and TRBJ1-4; D not resolved. From germline, CDR1 is MNHNY and CDR2 SVGAGI (reference sequence). The CDR3 has 15 residues. The ends were cut back, 5 bases at V and 0 bases at J, with 10 bases in the middle. The chain's CDR3 is CASSEDGATNEKLFF. The CDR3 DNA follows: TGTGCCAGCAGTGAGGACGGTGCAACTAATGAAAAACTGTTTTTT.

A word on this clone: At the DNA level, this CDR3 is encoded by other sequences in the same sample as well. The genes are TRBV2 and TRBJ1-2; no reliable D call. Trimming pared 9 bases from V and 8 bases from J, leaving 16 bases between. The CDR3 runs 12 residues. Germline V CDR1 and CDR2: SNHLY, FYNNEI. The CDR3 bases are TGTGCCAGTATGGAGGACGGCCCGGGCTACACCTTC. It is translated as CASMEDGPGYTF.

V usage is TRBV5-1 and J usage is TRBJ1-4; D uncertain. V was trimmed by 2 bases and J by 8 bases, leaving 19 bases between them. Germline-derived CDR1 and CDR2 are SGHRS and YFSETQ. CDR3 length: 16 amino acids. CDR3 amino acids: CASSFQGTELGEKLFF. CDR3 nucleotides: TGCGCCAGCAGCTTCCAAGGAACCGAGCTAGGCGAAAAACTGTTTTTT.

This clone was found once. V and J are TRBV6-5 and TRBJ2-7; perhaps D is TRBD1 or TRBD2 (5 bases each). Germline V gives CDR1 MNHEY, CDR2 SVGAGI. This CDR3 region has 12 residues. Trimming cost V 2 bases and J 6 bases, with 8 bases left between them. As DNA, the CDR3 is TGTGCCAGCAGTTACGGGGCGGGCGAGCAGTACTTC. This codes for CASSYGAGEQYF.

This sequence joins TRBV30 and TRBJ1-3; D unclear. V lost 4 bases, J lost 0 bases, and 4 bases lay in between. This CDR3 comprises 12 residues. Germline CDR1 reads GTSNPN; CDR2 reads SVGIG (reference sequence). The CDR3 spells CAWTGSGNTIYF. CDR3 nucleotides: TGTGCCTGGACAGGCTCTGGAAACACCATATATTTT. Together with reference TRBV30 and TRBJ1-3, the CDR3 gives the full variable domain: SQTIHQWPATLVQPVGSPLSLECTVEGTSNPNLYWYRQAAGRGLQLLFYSVGIGQISSEVPQNLSASRPQDRQFILSSKKLLLSDSGFYLCAWTGSGNTIYFGEGSWLTVV.

This chain uses TRBV6-5 with TRBJ2-7; D is perhaps TRBD2 (6 bases). The CDR3 runs 15 residues. Germline V gene data show CDR1 as MNHEY and CDR2 as SVGAGI. V lost 1 base and J lost 3, with 13 bases in between. The CDR3 region is CASSYYGGVDYEQYF. CDR3 coding DNA: TGTGCCAGCAGTTACTATGGCGGGGTGGACTACGAGCAGTACTTC.

The chain combines TRBV12-1 with TRBJ2-2; the DNA was not compared with TRBD2, the D call given in the table. TRBV12-1 is classified as a pseudogene. The length of the CDR3 is 16 residues. The CDR3 nucleotides read TGTGCCAGCAGCCTACCGGGACTACTAAACACCGGGGAGCTGTTTTTT. Its translation: CASSLPGLLNTGELFF.

This sequence joins TRBV5-1 and TRBJ1-4; TRBD1 matches 7 bases. Germline values: CDR1 SGHRS, CDR2 YFSETQ. V shed 0 bases and J 7 bases; nucleotides not matched to a gene: 3. This CDR3 has 14 residues. CDR3 bases: TGCGCCAGCAGCTTGGGACAGGGAGGTGAAAAACTGTTTTTT. It specifies CASSLGQGGEKLFF.